This TCR beta chain came from a study of molecular identifiers for immune sequencing clone quantification. Turning to the study itself: Replicate RNA came from around 18,000 or 91,000 naive CD8 cells and was split five ways, and four parts were sequenced.

The CDR3 loop spans 15 amino acids. Trimming pared 4 bases from V and 5 bases from J, leaving 17 bases between. The germline CDR1 and CDR2 sequences are SGHAT and FQNNGV. In TCRdb, the PCR reads were re-called with MiXCR into one record per CDR3 protein. The table has some 320,000 distinct CDR3 sequences, roughly 24% seen once. Sequencing was performed on naive CD8+ T cells from blood, with Jurkat cell RNA spiked in. This sample's subset: FACS-sorted CD8+CD4-CCR7+CD45RA+ naive T cells. The rearrangement uses TRBV11-2 and TRBJ2-5, with D possibly called TRBD1 or TRBD2 (5 bases each). This clonotype was obtained from a human donor in good health. Some libraries in this study had Jurkat cell RNA spiked in. The chain's CDR3 is CASSSVGTDEETQYF. The CDR3 nucleotides read TGTGCCAGCAGCTCGGTAGGGACGGATGAGGAGACCCAGTACTTC.